These 30 T cell receptor beta chains were all obtained from the same sample, sequenced in a study of shared clonotypes between healthy human individuals. Method: immunoSEQ multiplex PCR; TCRdb's copy keeps in-frame clones and lacks some. This table holds about 980,000 clones, roughly 72% found once. Sequencing was done on a sample of memory CD4+ T cells sorted from blood. Subset given: CD45RA-negative fraction. These receptors came from a man younger than 30 in good health.

The CDR3 spells CAIPGTGENSPLHF. The CDR3 region has the DNA TGTGCCATCCCCGGGACAGGCGAGAATTCACCCCTCCACTTT. The chain is built from TRBV6-4 and TRBJ1-6, with 8 nucleotides matching TRBD1. Germline assignment: CDR1 MRHNA and CDR2 SNTAGT. The CDR3 contains 14 residues. V trimming: 10 bases; J trimming: 7 bases; junction bases outside the gene matches: 9.

The DNA of the CDR3 is TGCGCCAGCAGACCTGAGCAAGCGAGCTCCTACGAGCAGTACTTC. Residues: CASRPEQASSYEQYF. V and J are TRBV4-1 and TRBJ2-7, with D hard to call. The germline V gene encodes CDR1 MGHRA and CDR2 YSYEKL. There are 15 residues in the CDR3. Trimming left V 6 bases short and J 0 bases short, with 15 bases between.

The CDR3 nucleotides are TGTGCCAGCAGTGAAATACAAGGGGGCTACAATGAGCAGTTCTTC. It encodes CASSEIQGGYNEQFF. This chain links TRBV2 with TRBJ2-1; D is possibly TRBD1 (6 bases). Germline V gene lookup returns CDR1 SNHLY and CDR2 FYNNEI. Between the trimmed V and J ends, which lost 2 bases and 3 bases, there was a span of 11 bases. This CDR3 is built from 15 residues.

The rearrangement joins TRBV5-1 to TRBJ2-6, with unresolved D. V lost 1 base and J lost 0, with 14 bases in between. This CDR3 is 18 amino acids long. CDR1 SGHRS and CDR2 YFSETQ come from the germline V gene. The CDR3 bases are TGCGCCAGCAGCTTGTTCCCCGACGCCGGCTCTGGGGCCAACGTCCTGACTTTC. Translating it yields CASSLFPDAGSGANVLTF.

This clone was recorded a few times. J is TRBJ1-1 and V is TRBV2; TRBD1 agrees at 10 bases. The V gene end was trimmed by 4 bases and the J gene end by 8 bases; junction bases not matched to a gene: 4. The germline gives CDR1 SNHLY, CDR2 FYNNEI. The CDR3 spans 13 residues. Here the CDR3 DNA reads TGTGCCAGCAGTGTAGGACAGGGGGGAGAAGCTTTCTTT. Translated: CASSVGQGGEAFF.

The chain is built from TRBV6-6 and TRBJ2-7; 7 bases agree with TRBD2. Trimming cost V 0 bases and J 0 bases; bases outside gene matches: 5. Per germline, CDR1 MNHNY and CDR2 SVGAGI (reference sequence). The CDR3 totals 16 residues. CDR3 region: CASSYSVASGSYEQYF. The CDR3, as DNA: TGTGCCAGCAGTTACTCGGTGGCTAGCGGCTCCTACGAGCAGTACTTC.

CDR3: CASSPVSTDTQYF. DNA of the CDR3: TGTGCCAGCAGCCCCGTCAGCACAGATACGCAGTATTTT. V and J are TRBV7-9 and TRBJ2-3; D is unresolved. The CDR3 has 13 amino acids. In germline, CDR1 is SEHNR, CDR2 FQNEAQ (reference sequence). Trimming stripped 5 bases from V and 0 bases from J, with 6 bases between.

The chain uses TRBV28 and TRBJ1-5; no firm D call. Trimming took 6 bases from V and 2 from J, leaving 11 bases between them. This CDR3 is built from 14 residues. Germline CDR1 MDHEN, CDR2 SYDVKM. CDR3 residues: CASRLGYGNQPQHF. The DNA for the CDR3 is TGTGCCAGCAGACTCGGGTATGGCAATCAGCCCCAGCATTTT.

The chain carries TRBV12-5 and TRBJ1-4, with 10 bases identical to TRBD1. Germline loops: CDR1 LGHNT, CDR2 FRNRAP. This CDR3 is 19 amino acids long. Losses at the gene ends were 4 bases for V and 3 bases for J; bases not matched to a gene: 14. CDR3 DNA sequence: TGTGCTAGTGGTTCAACCCTTCGGGACAGGGGTCGGCCTAATGAAAAACTGTTTTTT. Translating gives CASGSTLRDRGRPNEKLFF.

The chain uses TRBV6-4 and TRBJ2-2, with 10 bases aligning to TRBD2. Trimming took 5 bases from V and 4 from J; bases not matched to a gene: 7. Germline V gene sequence: CDR1 MRHNA, CDR2 SNTAGT. The CDR3 is made up of 16 amino acids. The CDR3 nucleotides read TGTGCCAGCAGTCTCACTAGCGGGACGAGCACCGGGGAGCTGTTTTTT. Encoded protein: CASSLTSGTSTGELFF.

CDR3 sequence: CASSEGSGKGYEKLFF. Written as DNA, the CDR3 is TGTGCCAGCAGCGAAGGCTCTGGGAAGGGTTATGAAAAACTGTTTTTT. This chain links TRBV7-9 with TRBJ1-4; no definite D call. The V and J ends lost 5 bases and 6 bases respectively, with 19 bases between them. The germline V gene encodes CDR1 SEHNR and CDR2 FQNEAQ (reference sequence). The CDR3 consists of 16 residues. The full variable domain, completed using reference TRBV7-9 and TRBJ1-4, is DTGVSQNPRHKITKRGQNVTFRCDPISEHNRLYWYRQTLGQGPEFLTYFQNEAQLEKSRLLSDRFSAERPKGSFSTLEIQRTEQGDSAMYLCASSEGSGKGYEKLFFGSGTQLSVL.

J is TRBJ2-7 and V is TRBV5-4, with 7 bases that match TRBD2. The CDR3 loop spans 13 amino acids. Trimming removed 6 bases from V and 3 bases from J; junction bases left unmatched: 6. Germline CDR1 SGHNT, CDR2 YYREEE (reference sequence). CDR3 in DNA: TGTGCCAGCACCGCAGCGGGACTCTACGAGCAGTACTTC. This gives the protein CASTAAGLYEQYF.

CDR3 region: CASSEFRLAGYEQYF. The CDR3 bases are TGTGCCAGCAGTGAATTCAGGTTAGCAGGCTACGAGCAGTACTTC. This chain uses TRBV25-1 with TRBJ2-7; no clear D gene. CDR3 length: 15 amino acids. Germline V gene lookup returns CDR1 MGHDK and CDR2 SYGVNS. V was trimmed by 1 base and J by 3 bases, leaving 13 bases between them.

A remark on this clone: A junction boundary mismatches the germline segment, possibly from a read error. The chain employs TRBV7-7 and TRBJ2-5; D is ambiguous. The CDR3 length is 13 residues. Germline V lookup: CDR1 SSHAT, CDR2 FNYEAQ (reference sequence). The CDR3 loop is CASSKGLSETQYF. CDR3 bases: TGTGCTAGCAGCAAGGGCCTGTCTGAGACCCAGTACTTC.

The J gene is TRBJ2-3, the V gene TRBV10-3, with a weak D call TRBD1 (6 bases). Trimming left V 1 base short and J 1 base short, with 12 bases between. In germline, CDR1 is ENHRY, CDR2 SYGVKD. The CDR3 loop spans 16 amino acids. The chain's CDR3 is CAISEFTGTGTDTQYF. CDR3 in DNA: TGTGCCATCAGTGAGTTCACAGGGACGGGCACAGATACGCAGTATTTT.

The chain combines TRBV28 with TRBJ1-5, with 7 bases fitting TRBD1. The CDR3 contains 15 residues. Per the germline V gene, CDR1 is MDHEN and CDR2 is SYDVKM. V lost 5 bases, J lost 2 bases, and 6 bases stayed unmatched. The CDR3 reads CASSPPDRGNQPQHF. The CDR3 region has the DNA TGTGCCAGCAGTCCTCCCGACAGGGGCAATCAGCCCCAGCATTTT.

V is TRBV10-2 and J is TRBJ1-1, with D unresolved. With 9 bases removed from V and 4 bases from J, the gap between germline ends came to 21 bases. Germline V lookup: CDR1 WSHSY, CDR2 SAAADI. The CDR3 runs to 15 residues. The CDR3 DNA reads as TGCGCCAGTGGGTCTAGCCTACCCAGCGCCACTGAAGCTTTCTTT. Its translation: CASGSSLPSATEAFF.

The rearrangement uses TRBV5-4 and TRBJ2-1; D possibly uses TRBD1 or TRBD2 (5 bases each). The ends were cut back, 5 bases at V and 3 bases at J, with 18 bases in the middle. The CDR3 runs to 16 residues. Germline lookup yields CDR1 SGHNT and CDR2 YYREEE (reference sequence). The CDR3 protein is CASRPNKGPLYNEQFF. In DNA, the CDR3 is TGTGCCAGCAGGCCTAACAAGGGACCCCTCTACAATGAGCAGTTCTTC. Full variable domain (outside the CDR3, taken from reference TRBV5-4 and TRBJ2-1): ETGVTQSPTHLIKTRGQQVTLRCSSQSGHNTVSWYQQALGQGPQFIFQYYREEENGRGNFPPRFSGLQFPNYSSELNVNALELDDSALYLCASRPNKGPLYNEQFFGPGTRLTVL.

The chain recombines TRBV28 with TRBJ2-2; the D gene is possibly TRBD1 (6 bases). Germline V gives CDR1 MDHEN, CDR2 SYDVKM. V lost 7 bases and J 1 base, leaving 13 bases between the germline ends. The CDR3 has 15 amino acids. CDR3: CASNQGSQNTGELFF. Written as DNA, the CDR3 is TGTGCCAGCAATCAGGGGAGTCAGAACACCGGGGAGCTGTTTTTT.

The rearrangement links TRBV9 to TRBJ2-1, with 10 bases matching TRBD2. CDR1 and CDR2 from the germline V gene are SGDLS and YYNGEE. Trimming took 2 bases from V and 2 from J; bases not matched to a gene: 4. This CDR3 has 16 residues. The CDR3 loop reads CASSVGLAVTYNEQFF. The CDR3 nucleotides are TGTGCCAGCAGCGTCGGACTAGCGGTTACCTACAATGAGCAGTTCTTC.

The chain has TRBV6-4 and TRBJ1-4; maybe TRBD1 (5 bases). This CDR3 is built from 14 residues. Trimming stripped 2 bases from V and 7 bases from J, with 11 bases between. Per the germline V gene, CDR1 is MRHNA and CDR2 is SNTAGT. The CDR3 DNA sequence: TGTGCCAGCAGTGACAGGGGAGAAGGTGAAAAACTGTTTTTT. Amino acids: CASSDRGEGEKLFF.

As regards this clone: The sample carries other DNA sequences with the same CDR3. The rearrangement links TRBV30 to TRBJ1-1; D unclear. The V gene lost 4 bases and the J gene lost 3 bases, with 6 bases spanning the gap. Germline-derived CDR1 and CDR2 are GTSNPN and SVGIG (reference sequence). The CDR3 has 11 residues. CDR3 in DNA: TGTGCCTGGACCGGAGACACTGAAGCTTTCTTT. Encoded protein: CAWTGDTEAFF.

V usage is TRBV10-3 and J usage is TRBJ2-7; the D call may be TRBD1 or TRBD2 (5 bases each). Germline-derived CDR1 and CDR2 are ENHRY and SYGVKD. V was shortened by 9 bases and J by 6 bases, with 21 bases between the two germline ends. The CDR3 spans 14 residues. The CDR3 DNA is TGTGCCATAACGCGGAGTGGGGGAACAGGCGAGCAGTACTTC. Protein: CAITRSGGTGEQYF.

The CDR3 protein is CASTPAQQLYGYTF. DNA of the CDR3: TGTGCCAGTACCCCCGCGCAGCAACTATATGGCTACACCTTC. This chain uses TRBV2 with TRBJ1-2; D is unclear. CDR1 SNHLY and CDR2 FYNNEI come from the germline V gene. This CDR3 region has 14 residues. Trimming cost V 9 bases and J 5 bases, with 19 bases left between them.

In the case of this clone: The sample holds other DNA sequences that translate to the same CDR3. The rearrangement joins TRBV4-1 to TRBJ2-7; 11 nucleotides match TRBD1. CDR1 and CDR2 from the germline V gene are MGHRA and YSYEKL. This CDR3 is built from 14 residues. J gave up 4 bases and V 4 bases, and 3 bases lay outside the gene matches. The CDR3 sequence: CASSLGQGAYEQYF. The CDR3 nucleotides are TGCGCCAGCAGCCTCGGACAGGGGGCATACGAGCAGTACTTC.

This rearrangement joins TRBV30 to TRBJ1-3; D is ambiguous. The germline V gene has CDR1 GTSNPN and CDR2 SVGIG (reference sequence). This CDR3 is 11 amino acids long. The V end lost 2 bases, the J end lost 8 bases, and 7 bases lay between the germline ends. CDR3 DNA: TGTGCCTGGAGTACTATCTACACCATATATTTT. As protein: CAWSTIYTIYF. Together with reference TRBV30 and TRBJ1-3, the CDR3 gives the full variable domain: SQTIHQWPATLVQPVGSPLSLECTVEGTSNPNLYWYRQAAGRGLQLLFYSVGIGQISSEVPQNLSASRPQDRQFILSSKKLLLSDSGFYLCAWSTIYTIYFGEGSWLTVV.

In this sample, this clone turned up a few times. V gene TRBV6-5 combines with J gene TRBJ1-5, with D hard to call. Germline V lookup: CDR1 MNHEY, CDR2 SVGAGI. Trimming took off 6 bases at V and 4 bases at J, with 10 bases between the two ends. This CDR3 has 13 amino acids. CDR3 in DNA: TGTGCCAGCAGGGGTAAGGTTAATCAGCCCCAGCATTTT. Translation gives CASRGKVNQPQHF.

The gene calls are TRBV18 and TRBJ1-4; 8 positions agree with TRBD1. CDR3 length equals 15 residues. The germline V gene encodes CDR1 KGHSH and CDR2 LQKENI. The J segment lost 2 bases and the V segment lost 4 bases, leaving 3 bases of the junction unmatched. Here the CDR3 DNA reads TGTGCCAGCTCACTACAGGGGGTGACTAATGAAAAACTGTTTTTT. Amino acids: CASSLQGVTNEKLFF.

The chain carries TRBV6-1 and TRBJ1-5; D unresolved. CDR1 MNHNS and CDR2 SASEGT come from the germline V gene. The CDR3 runs 15 residues. The V gene lost 0 bases and the J gene lost 1 base, with 7 bases spanning the gap. Written as DNA, the CDR3 is TGTGCCAGCAGTGAAGCGCTTAGGAGCAATCAGCCCCAGCATTTT. Translating it yields CASSEALRSNQPQHF.

The rearrangement joins TRBV10-3 to TRBJ1-5; D is undetermined. With 10 bases removed from V and 0 bases from J, the gap between germline ends came to 13 bases. The CDR3 spans 14 residues. CDR1 is ENHRY, CDR2 SYGVKD, per germline. Here the CDR3 DNA reads TGTGCCACCGAAGGATCTAATAGCAATCAGCCCCAGCATTTT. Its translation: CATEGSNSNQPQHF.